These 16 T cell receptor beta chains came from one sample sequenced in a study of control samples from healthy donors and cancer patients. Sequenced by immunoSEQ multiplex PCR; TCRdb stores in-frame clones only, minus some. The profile covers 150,000 or so clones, with approximately 93% appearing a single time and about 5.6% taken by the ten largest. Sequenced input: blood. The receptor source for this set is a man aged 40-49 years in good health.

This chain joins TRBV6-4 and TRBJ2-6; possible D gene TRBD2, 6 bases. Looked up from germline, CDR1 is MRHNA and CDR2 is SNTAGT. The CDR3 totals 14 residues. V was shortened by 4 bases and J by 10 bases, with 14 bases between the two germline ends. CDR3 in amino acids: CASSGRGPRNVLTF. DNA for the CDR3: TGTGCCAGCAGTGGGAGGGGCCCACGGAACGTCCTGACTTTC.

The chain employs TRBV5-5 and TRBJ1-1; D uncertain. With 4 bases removed from V and 1 base from J, the gap between germline ends came to 14 bases. The CDR3 is made up of 15 amino acids. Germline loops: CDR1 SGHKS, CDR2 YYEKEE (reference sequence). The CDR3 region is CASSANGVANTEAFF. The DNA of the CDR3 is TGTGCCAGCAGCGCGAATGGGGTCGCGAACACTGAAGCTTTCTTT.

The CDR3 loop is CASSVGLESYQETQYF. In nucleotides, the CDR3 is TGTGCCAGCAGTGTGGGACTAGAGTCCTACCAAGAGACCCAGTACTTC. The J gene is TRBJ2-5, the V gene TRBV28, with 8 positions matching TRBD2. Germline V gene lookup returns CDR1 MDHEN and CDR2 SYDVKM. The CDR3 totals 16 residues. Trimming at V came to 5 bases and at J to 0 bases, leaving 8 bases not matched to a gene.

The chain has TRBV19 and TRBJ1-4, with a possible D match to TRBD1 (5 bases). The CDR3 has 17 amino acids. Per germline, CDR1 LNHDA and CDR2 SQIVND (reference sequence). Trimming pared 4 bases from V and 4 bases from J, leaving 19 bases between. The CDR3 region is CASSTPRGAEGNEKLFF. The CDR3 coding sequence is TGTGCCAGTAGTACCCCACGCGGGGCTGAGGGTAATGAAAAACTGTTTTTT. The full variable domain, with the rest looked up from reference TRBV19 and TRBJ1-4, is DGGITQSPKYLFRKEGQNVTLSCEQNLNHDAMYWYRQDPGQGLRLIYYSQIVNDFQKGDIAEGYSVSREKKESFPLTVTSAQKNPTAFYLCASSTPRGAEGNEKLFFGSGTQLSVL.

The rearrangement links TRBV7-6 to TRBJ1-1; D may be TRBD1 (5 bases). Germline V CDR1 and CDR2: SGHVS, FNYEAQ. The CDR3 has 15 residues. V was cut by 1 base and J by 0 bases, with 9 bases left in between. The CDR3 loop reads CASSLGGPMNTEAFF. The DNA for the CDR3 is TGTGCCAGCAGCTTAGGGGGACCTATGAACACTGAAGCTTTCTTT. The full variable domain, rest sourced from reference TRBV7-6 and TRBJ1-1, is GAGVSQSPRYKVTKRGQDVALRCDPISGHVSLYWYRQALGQGPEFLTYFNYEAQQDKSGLPNDRFSAERPEGSISTLTIQRTEQRDSAMYRCASSLGGPMNTEAFFGQGTRLTVV.

The chain employs TRBV2 and TRBJ2-1; no firm D call. Germline assignment: CDR1 SNHLY and CDR2 FYNNEI. Trimming stripped 1 base from V and 8 bases from J, with 12 bases between. The CDR3 totals 14 residues. The CDR3 sequence is CASSEGPWSDEQFF. The DNA of the CDR3 is TGTGCCAGCAGTGAAGGACCCTGGTCGGATGAGCAGTTCTTC.

The gene calls are TRBV7-9 and TRBJ2-1; 13 bases fit TRBD2. V was pared by 4 bases and J by 0 bases, with 9 bases of the junction left unmatched. This CDR3 is built from 19 residues. CDR1 is SEHNR and CDR2 is FQNEAQ in the germline V gene (reference sequence). The chain's CDR3 is CASSSPGLAGESSYNEQFF. CDR3 DNA: TGTGCCAGCAGCTCCCCTGGACTAGCGGGGGAGAGCTCCTACAATGAGCAGTTCTTC.

The chain's CDR3 is CASRRVGGGNQPQHF. CDR3 DNA sequence: TGTGCCAGCAGGCGAGTGGGGGGCGGCAATCAGCCCCAGCATTTT. The rearrangement joins TRBV28 to TRBJ1-5, with TRBD1 as a possible D gene (6 bases). The CDR3 totals 15 residues. Trimming took 6 bases from V and 2 from J, leaving 14 bases between them. The germline V gene has CDR1 MDHEN and CDR2 SYDVKM.

The chain uses TRBV7-9 and TRBJ2-7; D may be TRBD1 (5 bases). The length of the CDR3 is 12 residues. From germline, CDR1 is SEHNR and CDR2 FQNEAQ (reference sequence). The V gene lost 0 bases and the J gene lost 6 bases, with 6 bases spanning the gap. This CDR3 reads CASSLARGEQYF. The CDR3, as DNA: TGTGCCAGCAGCTTAGCTAGGGGCGAGCAGTACTTC.

CDR3 sequence reads: CASSQDLGADTQYF. CDR3 bases: TGCGCCAGCAGCCAAGATCTGGGGGCAGATACGCAGTATTTT. The chain has TRBV4-1 and TRBJ2-3, with D perhaps matching TRBD1 or TRBD2 (5 bases each). V dropped 0 bases and J dropped 4 bases, with 8 bases sitting between them. Germline lookup yields CDR1 MGHRA and CDR2 YSYEKL. This CDR3 is 14 amino acids long.

The chain carries TRBV5-5 and TRBJ2-2; D is unresolved. This CDR3 contains 12 residues. The germline V gene has CDR1 SGHKS and CDR2 YYEKEE (reference sequence). Trimming left V 0 bases short and J 7 bases short, with 4 bases between. The CDR3 sequence: CASSLVVGELFF. The CDR3 nucleotides read TGTGCCAGCAGCTTGGTTGTCGGGGAGCTGTTTTTT.

The CDR3 loop reads CATSPRQGMYEQYF. The CDR3 DNA reads as TGTGCCACCTCCCCGAGACAGGGGATGTACGAGCAGTACTTC. The chain employs TRBV19 and TRBJ2-7, with TRBD1 matching over 8 bases. Trimming removed 10 bases from V and 4 bases from J; junction bases left unmatched: 12. Germline-derived CDR1 and CDR2 are LNHDA and SQIVND (reference sequence). The CDR3 runs 14 residues. The full variable domain, with the rest looked up from reference TRBV19 and TRBJ2-7, is DGGITQSPKYLFRKEGQNVTLSCEQNLNHDAMYWYRQDPGQGLRLIYYSQIVNDFQKGDIAEGYSVSREKKESFPLTVTSAQKNPTAFYLCATSPRQGMYEQYFGPGTRLTVT.

The chain couples TRBV6-4 to TRBJ1-4; 9 nucleotides align to TRBD1. CDR3 size: 12 residues. Germline V gene data show CDR1 as MRHNA and CDR2 as SNTAGT. J lost 7 bases, V lost 11 bases, and 5 bases had no gene match. Here the CDR3 reads CAAGQGTEKLFF. CDR3 coding DNA: TGTGCCGCGGGACAGGGCACTGAAAAACTGTTTTTT.

The rearrangement uses TRBV3-1 (or the pseudogene TRBV3-2) and TRBJ2-1, with D possibly TRBD2 on 6 matching bases. The CDR3 is 14 residues long. Trimming took 5 bases from V and 12 from J, leaving 20 bases between them. CDR1 and CDR2 from the germline V gene are LGHDT and YNNKEL (reference sequence). The CDR3 region is CASSRLATQGWQFF. DNA of the CDR3: TGTGCCAGCAGCAGGCTAGCGACCCAGGGTTGGCAGTTCTTC.

The gene calls are TRBV19 and TRBJ2-5; TRBD2 might be the D (6 bases). Trimming shortened V by 3 bases and J by 2 bases, and 10 bases separated the two germline ends. The germline CDR1 and CDR2 sequences are LNHDA and SQIVND (reference sequence). The CDR3 loop spans 14 amino acids. The CDR3 reads CASSIGGWQETQYF. Here the CDR3 DNA reads TGTGCCAGTAGTATTGGAGGGTGGCAAGAGACCCAGTACTTC.

The chain uses TRBV21-1 and TRBJ2-1; the table names TRBD1, a call not compared with the DNA. TRBV21-1 is a pseudogene locus. This CDR3 is 14 amino acids long. CDR3 nucleotides: TGTGCCAGCAGCACAGGGGGCTCCTACAATGAGCAGTTCTTC. Protein sequence: CASSTGGSYNEQFF.